A single sample gave rise to the 5 T cell receptor beta chains below, sequenced in a study of early T cells in non-severe SARS-CoV-2 infection. TCRdb called the 5' RACE reads again in MiXCR, with one record for every CDR3 protein. In the table there are tens of thousands of distinct CDR3 sequences, around 15% of which are singletons. Sequenced input: whole blood. The receptors here all came from an adult who was a healthcare worker with PCR-confirmed SARS-CoV-2 infection or an uninfected control (not recorded which).

This clonotype appeared once. This chain links TRBV5-1 with TRBJ2-3; 7 bases line up with TRBD1. The ends lost 0 bases at V and 5 bases at J; junction bases unmatched: 6. The CDR3 sequence is 15 residues long. Germline CDR1 is SGHRS and CDR2 is YFSETQ. The CDR3 here is CASSLAWQGVDTQYF. CDR3 DNA sequence: TGCGCCAGCAGCTTGGCCTGGCAGGGGGTAGATACGCAGTATTTT.

This clonotype turned up a few times. This sequence joins TRBV6-5 and TRBJ2-7, with 10 bases identical to TRBD1. Germline V gene lookup returns CDR1 MNHEY and CDR2 SVGAGI. This CDR3 is 14 amino acids long. V gave up 2 bases and J gave up 5 bases; unmatched junction bases: 3. CDR3 loop: CASSYRTGGHEQYF. Here the CDR3 DNA reads TGTGCCAGCAGTTACAGGACAGGGGGGCACGAGCAGTACTTC.

This clonotype was found many times. V gene TRBV6-6 combines with J gene TRBJ2-5; perhaps TRBD1 as D (7 bases). Between the trimmed V and J ends, which lost 5 bases and 1 base, there was a span of 20 bases. Germline V lookup: CDR1 MNHNY, CDR2 SVGAGI (reference sequence). CDR3 length equals 17 residues. CDR3 bases: TGTGCCAGCAGTACCCAGGGGGGCAGCCAGTTCCAAGAGACCCAGTACTTC. Protein sequence: CASSTQGGSQFQETQYF.

Many counts were recorded for this clonotype. The chain uses TRBV10-3 and TRBJ2-5, with 10 bases that match TRBD2. The CDR3 runs to 16 residues. J gave up 4 bases and V 6 bases, and 11 bases lay outside the gene matches. Germline V gene data show CDR1 as ENHRY and CDR2 as SYGVKD. CDR3 DNA: TGTGCCATCAGCAGGGGAAGCGGGAGGGCCGGAGAGACCCAGTACTTC. Translation gives CAISRGSGRAGETQYF.

This clonotype has at least ten counts. V usage is TRBV28 and J usage is TRBJ2-7, with unresolved D. The ends were cut back, 3 bases at V and 0 bases at J, with 9 bases in the middle. Germline CDR1 reads MDHEN; CDR2 reads SYDVKM. CDR3 size: 14 residues. CDR3 coding DNA: TGTGCCAGCAGTTTGGGCAGGAGCTCCTACGAGCAGTACTTC. Its protein product is CASSLGRSSYEQYF.